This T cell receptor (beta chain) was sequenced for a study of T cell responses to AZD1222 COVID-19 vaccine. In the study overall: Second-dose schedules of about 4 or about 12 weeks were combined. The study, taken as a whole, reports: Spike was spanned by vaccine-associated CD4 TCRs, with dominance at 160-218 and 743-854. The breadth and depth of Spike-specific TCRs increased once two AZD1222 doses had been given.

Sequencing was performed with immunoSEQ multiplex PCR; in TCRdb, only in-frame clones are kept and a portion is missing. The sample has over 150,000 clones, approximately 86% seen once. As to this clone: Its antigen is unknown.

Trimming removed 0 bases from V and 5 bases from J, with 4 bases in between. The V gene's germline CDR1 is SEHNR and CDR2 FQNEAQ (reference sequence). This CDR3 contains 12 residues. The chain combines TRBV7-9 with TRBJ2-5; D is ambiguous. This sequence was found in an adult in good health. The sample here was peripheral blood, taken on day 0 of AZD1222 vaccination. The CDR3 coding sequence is TGTGCCAGCAGCTTAGCCGAGGAGACCCAGTACTTC. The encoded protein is CASSLAEETQYF.